This is a list of T cell receptor beta chains from one sample in a study of blood T cell repertoires in COVID-19. Profiling relied on immunoSEQ multiplex PCR, and the TCRdb table lists in-frame clones only, not all of them. This table holds about 200,000 clones, more than 75% found once. Source material: peripheral blood. These receptors all stem from a human donor in a cohort sampled during active COVID-19. CDR3s include the opening cysteine and the closing phenylalanine or tryptophan. A D gene is named only where the DNA matches it firmly. Clone size is given for some rows only: seen once, a few or many times, or a class if the clone is expanded.

clone_size: -
j_call: TRBJ2-5
v_call: TRBV7-2
d_call: -
cdr3_aa: CASSFPTGLQETQYF
cdr3_nt: TGTGCCAGCAGTTTTCCTACGGGACTTCAAGAGACCCAGTACTTC

clone_size: -
j_call: TRBJ2-3
v_call: TRBV12-3/TRBV12-4
d_call: -
cdr3_aa: CASSGGSTDTQYF
cdr3_nt: TGTGCCAGCAGTGGCGGTAGCACAGATACGCAGTATTTT

clone_size: -
j_call: TRBJ1-5
v_call: TRBV7-2
d_call: -
cdr3_aa: CASSLGLLKPQHF
cdr3_nt: TGTGCCAGCAGCTTAGGGCTGCTTAAGCCCCAGCATTTT

clone_size: -
j_call: TRBJ2-3
v_call: TRBV7-9
d_call: TRBD2
cdr3_aa: CASSQYTSAGTDTQYF
cdr3_nt: TGTGCCAGCAGCCAATATACTAGCGCTGGCACAGATACGCAGTATTTT

clone_size: -
j_call: TRBJ2-1
v_call: TRBV12-3/TRBV12-4
d_call: -
cdr3_aa: CASSPDKANEQFF
cdr3_nt: TGTGCCAGCAGCCCGGACAAGGCCAATGAGCAGTTCTTC

clone_size: -
j_call: TRBJ1-4
v_call: TRBV6-5
d_call: -
cdr3_aa: CASSYSHRNEKLFF
cdr3_nt: TGTGCCAGCAGTTACTCGCACCGGAATGAAAAACTGTTTTTT

clone_size: -
j_call: TRBJ1-6
v_call: TRBV12-5
d_call: -
cdr3_aa: CASGLQTNSPLHF
cdr3_nt: TGTGCTAGTGGCTTACAAACAAATTCACCCCTCCACTTT

clone_size: -
j_call: TRBJ2-4
v_call: TRBV19
d_call: TRBD1
cdr3_aa: CASRDRLAKNIQYF
cdr3_nt: TGTGCCAGCCGGGACAGGTTAGCCAAAAACATTCAGTACTTC

clone_size: once
j_call: TRBJ2-5
v_call: TRBV5-1
d_call: TRBD1
cdr3_aa: CASSLGGTDPETQYF
cdr3_nt: TGCGCCAGCAGCTTGGGTGGGACAGATCCTGAGACCCAGTACTTC

clone_size: -
j_call: TRBJ2-2
v_call: TRBV7-2
d_call: TRBD2
cdr3_aa: CASRTSGNTGELFF
cdr3_nt: TGTGCCAGCAGAACTAGCGGGAACACCGGGGAGCTGTTTTTT

clone_size: -
j_call: TRBJ2-3
v_call: TRBV9
d_call: -
cdr3_aa: CASSIGLSTDTQYF
cdr3_nt: TGTGCCAGCAGCATCGGACTAAGCACAGATACGCAGTATTTT

clone_size: -
j_call: TRBJ2-1
v_call: TRBV19
d_call: TRBD1
cdr3_aa: CASTRQGSYNEQFF
cdr3_nt: TGTGCCAGTACACGACAGGGTTCCTACAATGAGCAGTTCTTC

clone_size: -
j_call: TRBJ2-7
v_call: TRBV28
d_call: -
cdr3_aa: CASSFRPGARGEQYF
cdr3_nt: TGTGCCAGCAGTTTCCGACCAGGGGCCCGGGGAGAGCAGTACTTC

clone_size: -
j_call: TRBJ1-1
v_call: TRBV5-1
d_call: TRBD1
cdr3_aa: CASSPGQGAALNTEAFF
cdr3_nt: TGCGCCAGCAGCCCGGGACAGGGGGCGGCTCTGAACACTGAAGCTTTCTTT

clone_size: -
j_call: TRBJ1-2
v_call: TRBV7-9
d_call: -
cdr3_aa: CASSLEQGHGYTF
cdr3_nt: TGTGCCAGCAGCTTAGAACAGGGTCATGGCTACACCTTC

clone_size: once
j_call: TRBJ1-5
v_call: TRBV30
d_call: -
cdr3_aa: CAWRATGGNQPQHF
cdr3_nt: TGTGCCTGGAGGGCCACGGGGGGCAATCAGCCCCAGCATTTT

clone_size: -
j_call: TRBJ1-5
v_call: TRBV7-2
d_call: TRBD1
cdr3_aa: CASSSNQGVNQPQHF
cdr3_nt: TGTGCCAGCAGCTCAAACCAGGGGGTAAATCAGCCCCAGCATTTT

clone_size: -
j_call: TRBJ2-2
v_call: TRBV2
d_call: TRBD2
cdr3_aa: CASRETSWTGELFF
cdr3_nt: TGTGCCAGCAGAGAGACTAGCTGGACCGGGGAGCTGTTTTTT

clone_size: once
j_call: TRBJ2-5
v_call: TRBV3-1/TRBV3-2
d_call: -
cdr3_aa: CASRLGFIGETQYF
cdr3_nt: TGTGCCAGCAGACTAGGGTTTATTGGGGAGACCCAGTACTTC

clone_size: -
j_call: TRBJ2-1
v_call: TRBV9
d_call: TRBD2
cdr3_aa: CASSPKAGPISGSGQFF
cdr3_nt: TGTGCCAGCAGCCCTAAAGCGGGGCCTATCAGTGGGTCAGGGCAGTTCTTC

clone_size: -
j_call: TRBJ1-2
v_call: TRBV27
d_call: TRBD1
cdr3_aa: CASSLRQGTYGYTF
cdr3_nt: TGTGCCAGCAGTCTCCGACAGGGCACCTATGGCTACACCTTC

clone_size: -
j_call: TRBJ2-7
v_call: TRBV11-2
d_call: -
cdr3_aa: CASSLGRAEQGLYEQYF
cdr3_nt: TGTGCCAGCAGCTTAGGGAGAGCGGAACAAGGCCTCTACGAGCAGTACTTC